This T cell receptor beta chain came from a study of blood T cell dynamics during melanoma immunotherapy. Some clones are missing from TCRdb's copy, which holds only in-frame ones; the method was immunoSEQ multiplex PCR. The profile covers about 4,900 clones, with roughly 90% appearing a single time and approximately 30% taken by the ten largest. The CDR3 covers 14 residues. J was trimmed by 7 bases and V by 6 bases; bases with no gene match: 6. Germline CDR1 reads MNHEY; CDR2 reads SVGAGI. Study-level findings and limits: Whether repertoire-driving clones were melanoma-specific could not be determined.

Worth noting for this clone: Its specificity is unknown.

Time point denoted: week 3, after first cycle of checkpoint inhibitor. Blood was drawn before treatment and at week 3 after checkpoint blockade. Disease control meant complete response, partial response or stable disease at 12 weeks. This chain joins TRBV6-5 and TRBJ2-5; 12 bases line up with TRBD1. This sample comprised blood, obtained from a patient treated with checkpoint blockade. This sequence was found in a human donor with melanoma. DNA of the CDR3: TGTGCCAGCAGAACCGGGACAGGGGGCGGGACCCAGTACTTC. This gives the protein CASRTGTGGGTQYF.